The 28 T cell receptor beta chains listed next were all sequenced from one sample in a study of lymphopenia after photon versus proton radiotherapy. Produced via immunoSEQ multiplex PCR; TCRdb's table is partial and in-frame only. Of around 66,000 clones listed, 70% to 90% are singletons. The specimen was peripheral blood, collected from a patient treated with photon-based radiotherapy. The origin of the receptors is a man aged 35 to 55 with gastric cancer.

The chain has TRBV30 and TRBJ1-6, with 8 positions matching TRBD1. From germline, CDR1 is GTSNPN and CDR2 SVGIG (reference sequence). V lost 5 bases and J lost 9; bases outside the gene matches: 21. The CDR3 has 18 residues. The CDR3 spells CAWCSPGGLYRYASPLHF. The DNA for the CDR3 is TGTGCCTGGTGCTCTCCAGGGGGCCTCTACCGATATGCTTCACCCCTCCACTTT. Supplemented by reference TRBV30 and TRBJ1-6, the full variable domain reads SQTIHQWPATLVQPVGSPLSLECTVEGTSNPNLYWYRQAAGRGLQLLFYSVGIGQISSEVPQNLSASRPQDRQFILSSKKLLLSDSGFYLCAWCSPGGLYRYASPLHFGNGTRLTVT.

The rearrangement uses TRBV5-1 and TRBJ1-3, with D unresolved. Germline V gene lookup returns CDR1 SGHRS and CDR2 YFSETQ. V was cut by 0 bases and J by 0 bases, with 7 bases left in between. The CDR3 has 15 amino acids. Here the CDR3 DNA reads TGCGCCAGCAGCTTGGGACCTAGCTCTGGAAACACCATATATTTT. It codes for CASSLGPSSGNTIYF.

This chain uses TRBV5-5 with TRBJ1-1; unclear D gene. CDR1 and CDR2 (germline): SGHKS, YYEKEE (reference sequence). This CDR3 has 15 amino acids. Trimming removed 1 base at V and 3 bases at J, with 13 bases between. The CDR3 DNA reads TGTGCCAGCAGCTTGTATATCGCCGGGGACACTGAAGCTTTCTTT. It encodes CASSLYIAGDTEAFF.

Note on this clone: One end of the junction is discordant with germline, which a read error may explain. The V and J genes are TRBV6-1 and TRBJ1-4; 9 bases are shared with TRBD1. Per germline, CDR1 MNHNS and CDR2 SASEGT. The CDR3 consists of 15 residues. The CDR3 coding sequence is TGTGCCATCAGTGAGGAAGGGGACAGGGAGGGAAAACTGTTTTTT. This codes for CAISEEGDREGKLFF.

V gene TRBV4-2 combines with J gene TRBJ2-2; 8 bases align to TRBD2. This CDR3 comprises 15 residues. Germline values: CDR1 LGHNA, CDR2 YNFKEQ. V shed 4 bases and J 8 bases; nucleotides not matched to a gene: 9. The CDR3 sequence: CASSRLLAEGGELFF. In nucleotides, the CDR3 is TGTGCCAGCAGCCGATTACTAGCGGAGGGAGGGGAGCTGTTTTTT.

The J gene is TRBJ2-1, the V gene TRBV7-3; 7 nucleotides match TRBD1. Germline V gene data show CDR1 as SGHTA and CDR2 as FQGTGA. The trim removed 1 base at V and 7 bases at J, leaving 7 bases unmatched. The CDR3 is 15 amino acids. As DNA, the CDR3 is TGTGCCAGCAGCTTAAGAGCCACAGGGGTTAATGAGCAGTTCTTC. Encoded protein: CASSLRATGVNEQFF.

This rearrangement joins TRBV7-2 to TRBJ1-1, with D unclear. Trimming left V 5 bases short and J 4 bases short, with 17 bases between. This CDR3 spans 15 amino acids. Germline CDR1 reads SGHTA; CDR2 reads FQGNSA. CDR3 sequence reads: CASSPLRGYSTEAFF. The CDR3 DNA is TGTGCCAGCAGCCCCCTACGAGGATACAGCACTGAAGCTTTCTTT.

The rearrangement links TRBV5-6 to TRBJ1-1; 9 bases map to TRBD1. The CDR3 sequence is 15 residues long. Per the germline V gene, CDR1 is SGHDT and CDR2 is YYEEEE. The ends lost 4 bases at V and 4 bases at J; junction bases unmatched: 8. The CDR3 spells CASSPGTGLGTEAFF. CDR3 bases: TGTGCCAGCAGCCCCGGGACAGGGTTGGGCACTGAAGCTTTCTTT.

The CDR3 loop reads CAISEGGPRTDTQYF. CDR3 coding DNA: TGTGCCATCAGTGAGGGGGGGCCCCGCACAGATACGCAGTATTTT. The chain is built from TRBV10-3 and TRBJ2-3, with D perhaps TRBD1 or TRBD2 (6 bases each). CDR3 length: 15 residues. Germline CDR1 and CDR2: ENHRY and SYGVKD. Between the trimmed V and J ends, which lost 2 bases and 1 base, there was a span of 10 bases.

The rearrangement links TRBV19 to TRBJ2-7; 10 nucleotides align to TRBD2. V lost 1 base to trimming and J lost 6 bases; unmatched junction nucleotides: 6. Germline V CDR1 and CDR2: LNHDA, SQIVND (reference sequence). The CDR3 extends over 15 amino acids. The CDR3 here is CASSIGARTSGEQYF. The CDR3 coding sequence is TGTGCCAGTAGTATAGGAGCCCGGACTAGCGGCGAGCAGTACTTC.

The chain recombines TRBV18 with TRBJ2-2; D is tentatively TRBD1 or TRBD2 (5 bases each). In germline, CDR1 is KGHSH, CDR2 LQKENI. The CDR3 loop spans 17 amino acids. Between the trimmed V and J ends, which lost 0 bases and 3 bases, there was a span of 14 bases. The DNA of the CDR3 is TGTGCCAGCTCACCACCTTCGGGGCTTGGGGACACCGGGGAGCTGTTTTTT. Translating gives CASSPPSGLGDTGELFF.

Only one count was recorded for this clone. V usage is TRBV2 and J usage is TRBJ1-5; D remains ambiguous. The ends were cut back, 7 bases at V and 5 bases at J, with 12 bases in the middle. In germline, CDR1 is SNHLY, CDR2 FYNNEI. The CDR3 totals 13 residues. This CDR3 is CASTLEGDQPQHF. CDR3 nucleotide sequence: TGTGCCAGCACCCTGGAAGGTGATCAGCCCCAGCATTTT.

The genes are TRBV7-6 and TRBJ2-1; 7 positions agree with TRBD2. V was pared by 2 bases and J by 8 bases, with 9 bases of the junction left unmatched. This CDR3 is built from 15 residues. CDR1 is SGHVS and CDR2 is FNYEAQ in the germline V gene. The CDR3 region is CASSLPTAGKDEQFF. The CDR3 DNA follows: TGTGCCAGCAGCTTACCGACAGCGGGGAAGGATGAGCAGTTCTTC.

This sequence joins TRBV27 and TRBJ2-7; the D gene is possibly TRBD2 (7 bases). This CDR3 comprises 17 residues. The germline V gene has CDR1 MNHEY and CDR2 SMNVEV (reference sequence). V was cut by 5 bases and J by 0 bases, with 20 bases left in between. The CDR3 DNA follows: TGTGCCAGCAGTCCCTCCAGTGCGGGGGCCCCCTCCTACGAGCAGTACTTC. Amino acids: CASSPSSAGAPSYEQYF.

The V call is TRBV14, the J call TRBJ1-2; 7 bases are shared with TRBD1. V trimming: 0 bases; J trimming: 4 bases; junction bases outside the gene matches: 5. CDR1 and CDR2 (germline): SGHDN, FVKESK. The CDR3 totals 15 residues. CDR3 nucleotide sequence: TGTGCCAGCAGCCAAGACCTGGACAGGTCCTATGGCTACACCTTC. Its protein product is CASSQDLDRSYGYTF.

This clone was observed a few times. The J gene is TRBJ1-2, the V gene TRBV30, with 9 bases identical to TRBD1. Germline values: CDR1 GTSNPN, CDR2 SVGIG (reference sequence). The ends lost 1 base at V and 4 bases at J; junction bases unmatched: 7. This CDR3 is 15 amino acids long. The CDR3 sequence is CAWSAQQGAGYGYTF. Written as DNA, the CDR3 is TGTGCCTGGAGTGCCCAACAGGGGGCTGGCTATGGCTACACCTTC.

The chain recombines TRBV11-3 with TRBJ2-1, with a tentative D call TRBD2 (8 bases). V dropped 5 bases and J dropped 7 bases, with 21 bases sitting between them. CDR1 SGHNT and CDR2 YENEEA come from the germline V gene. This CDR3 spans 16 amino acids. The CDR3 sequence: CASSPRQGGGRNEQFF. In DNA form, the CDR3 reads TGTGCCAGCAGCCCAAGACAGGGAGGCGGGAGGAATGAGCAGTTCTTC.

J is TRBJ2-5 and V is TRBV7-9, with 7 nucleotides matching TRBD1. The junction had 9 bases not matched to a gene; V was cut back by 4 bases and J by 1 base. CDR3 length: 16 amino acids. Per germline, CDR1 SEHNR and CDR2 FQNEAQ (reference sequence). CDR3 nucleotides: TGTGCCAGCAGCTCACTGCCGACAGGGCTCCAAGAGACCCAGTACTTC. This translates into CASSSLPTGLQETQYF.

The V call is TRBV5-1, the J call TRBJ2-1, with 8 bases fitting TRBD1. Germline V lookup: CDR1 SGHRS, CDR2 YFSETQ. The CDR3 length is 14 residues. Trimming at V came to 1 base and at J to 7 bases, leaving 4 bases not matched to a gene. CDR3 sequence reads: CASSLQGAENEQFF. CDR3 coding DNA: TGCGCCAGCAGCTTGCAGGGGGCGGAAAATGAGCAGTTCTTC.

The chain joins TRBV30 to TRBJ1-2; tentative D call: TRBD1 (5 bases). This CDR3 region has 15 residues. The ends were cut back, 1 base at V and 6 bases at J, with 18 bases in the middle. The germline V gene encodes CDR1 GTSNPN and CDR2 SVGIG (reference sequence). The CDR3 sequence: CAWSEGLGETDGYTF. CDR3 bases: TGTGCCTGGAGTGAAGGTCTGGGGGAGACGGATGGCTACACCTTC.

The chain has TRBV5-4 and TRBJ1-5; no reliable D call. The CDR3 sequence is 12 residues long. The germline V and J ends were trimmed by 4 bases and 3 bases, with 5 bases remaining between them. Germline CDR1 and CDR2: SGHNT and YYREEE (reference sequence). DNA of the CDR3: TGTGCCAGCAGCCTGGACAATCAGCCCCAGCATTTT. This gives the protein CASSLDNQPQHF. Together with reference TRBV5-4 and TRBJ1-5, the CDR3 gives the full variable domain: ETGVTQSPTHLIKTRGQQVTLRCSSQSGHNTVSWYQQALGQGPQFIFQYYREEENGRGNFPPRFSGLQFPNYSSELNVNALELDDSALYLCASSLDNQPQHFGDGTRLSIL.

The gene calls are TRBV7-2 and TRBJ1-4; TRBD1 matches 10 bases. Germline loops: CDR1 SGHTA, CDR2 FQGNSA. The CDR3 has 14 residues. The trim removed 8 bases at V and 8 bases at J, leaving 8 bases unmatched. As DNA, the CDR3 is TGTGCCAGCGGCCGGGACAGGGGCGGCGAAAAACTGTTTTTT. Translating gives CASGRDRGGEKLFF.

This sequence joins TRBV19 and TRBJ1-5; D not certain. This CDR3 spans 14 amino acids. The V gene's germline CDR1 is LNHDA and CDR2 SQIVND (reference sequence). V dropped 5 bases and J dropped 2 bases, with 10 bases sitting between them. CDR3 sequence (DNA): TGTGCCAGTAGTTTGCGGGAGCGCAATCAGCCCCAGCATTTT. Translation: CASSLRERNQPQHF.

The V call is TRBV28, the J call TRBJ2-2, with 9 positions matching TRBD1. V lost 6 bases to trimming and J lost 6 bases; unmatched junction nucleotides: 11. Germline loops: CDR1 MDHEN, CDR2 SYDVKM. The CDR3 sequence is 16 residues long. This CDR3 is CASSTTGQGVAGELFF. Written as DNA, the CDR3 is TGTGCCAGCAGCACCACGGGACAGGGCGTCGCCGGGGAGCTGTTTTTT.

This chain connects TRBV18 to TRBJ1-4; TRBD1 is a possible D gene (6 bases). Per germline, CDR1 KGHSH and CDR2 LQKENI. The CDR3 runs 15 residues. Trimming cost V 0 bases and J 8 bases, with 13 bases left between them. The CDR3 DNA reads TGTGCCAGCTCACCACCGGACACCCAGGGGGAAAAACTGTTTTTT. Its translation is CASSPPDTQGEKLFF.

The chain employs TRBV12-1 and TRBJ2-3; the table's D call, TRBD2, was not checked against the DNA. TRBV12-1 is recorded as a pseudogene. This CDR3 has 15 residues. The CDR3 is CASSFSGGTTDTQYF. CDR3 sequence (DNA): TGTGCCAGCAGCTTTAGCGGGGGGACCACAGATACGCAGTATTTT.

The chain uses TRBV5-6 and TRBJ1-6, with TRBD1 identical over 9 bases. CDR1 is SGHDT and CDR2 is YYEEEE in the germline V gene. The CDR3 has 14 residues. The V segment lost 6 bases and the J segment 11 bases; nucleotides outside the gene matches: 9. CDR3 DNA: TGTGCCAGCACCTGGGGACAGGGACGGACACCCCTCCACTTT. Protein: CASTWGQGRTPLHF.

This clone turned up a few times. CDR3: CASSPRTNQPQHF. The CDR3 region has the DNA TGTGCCAGCAGCCCACGGACCAATCAGCCCCAGCATTTT. The chain carries TRBV2 and TRBJ1-5; no reliable D call. The CDR3 sequence is 13 residues long. V was shortened by 6 bases and J by 3 bases, with 9 bases between the two germline ends. Per germline, CDR1 SNHLY and CDR2 FYNNEI.